Each of the 16 T cell receptor beta chains below was sequenced from the same sample in a study of cytomegalovirus exposure and HLA in healthy donors. The primer mix had 60 Vbeta and 13 Jbeta primers. The protocol was immunoSEQ multiplex PCR, while the TCRdb copy is restricted to in-frame clones and leaves out a portion. The sample yields around 50,000 clones, over 60% seen once. Sequenced sample: PBMCs. The receptors here all came from a man between 25 and 39 years old in good health and CMV-seropositive.

DNA for the CDR3: TGTGCCAGCAGTCGCCCCGGGACAGACTTTGATGGCTACACCTTC. Protein sequence: CASSRPGTDFDGYTF. The rearrangement uses TRBV28 and TRBJ1-2, with 7 bases matching TRBD1. Germline V gene lookup returns CDR1 MDHEN and CDR2 SYDVKM. Trimming cost V 5 bases and J 6 bases; bases outside gene matches: 12. CDR3 length: 15 residues.

This chain joins TRBV27 and TRBJ2-7; TRBD2 matches at 7 bases. V was pared by 3 bases and J by 2 bases, with 10 bases of the junction left unmatched. CDR1 is MNHEY, CDR2 SMNVEV, per germline (reference sequence). The CDR3 contains 16 residues. The CDR3 DNA is TGTGCCAGCAGTTTGGAGGGAGGGAGTTATGCCTACGAGCAGTACTTC. This codes for CASSLEGGSYAYEQYF.

The chain combines TRBV27 with TRBJ1-3; 7 nucleotides match TRBD1. Losses at the gene ends were 8 bases for V and 7 bases for J; bases not matched to a gene: 8. The CDR3 runs 13 residues. Looked up from germline, CDR1 is MNHEY and CDR2 is SMNVEV (reference sequence). Here the CDR3 DNA reads TGTGCCAGCCAACCCGCAGGGGGGAACACCATATATTTT. It codes for CASQPAGGNTIYF.

The chain links TRBV7-2 to TRBJ2-3; 7 bases line up with TRBD1. The length of the CDR3 is 15 residues. After removal of 3 bases from V and 6 bases from J, the junction contained 9 bases not matched to a gene. CDR1 and CDR2 (germline): SGHTA, FQGNSA. The CDR3 region is CASSFSGTVTDTQYF. The CDR3 nucleotides are TGTGCCAGCAGCTTCTCTGGGACAGTCACGGATACGCAGTATTTT. Looking up the rest from reference TRBV7-2 and TRBJ2-3 gives the full variable domain: GAGVSQSPSNKVTEKGKDVELRCDPISGHTALYWYRQSLGQGLEFLIYFQGNSAPDKSGLPSDRFSAERTGGSVSTLTIQRTQQEDSAVYLCASSFSGTVTDTQYFGPGTRLTVL.

About this clone itself: Mismatch with germline at one junction end may stem from a read error. The chain couples TRBV6-5 to TRBJ1-6, with 8 bases lining up with TRBD1. This CDR3 is 14 amino acids long. Germline CDR1 and CDR2: MNHEY and SVGAGI. The CDR3 here is CASSYGQGHSPLNF. The DNA of the CDR3 is TGTGCCAGCAGTTACGGACAGGGTCATTCACCCCTCAACTTT.

This sequence joins TRBV10-2 and TRBJ1-2; D is undetermined. CDR3 size: 14 residues. Germline V gives CDR1 WSHSY, CDR2 SAAADI. Deletions cut 4 bases from V and 2 bases from J, with 11 bases between. The DNA for the CDR3 is TGCGCCAGCAGTGGGGAGAAGTCGAACTATGGCTACACCTTC. It translates to CASSGEKSNYGYTF.

The count of this clone is one. The J gene is TRBJ1-2, the V gene TRBV13; D gene unclear. In germline, CDR1 is PRHDT, CDR2 FYEKMQ (reference sequence). This CDR3 spans 15 amino acids. V was pared by 4 bases and J by 4 bases, with 16 bases between. The DNA of the CDR3 is TGTGCCAGCAGCTCGGGAGCCAGGCCAACCTATGGCTACACCTTC. As protein: CASSSGARPTYGYTF.

The gene calls are TRBV18 and TRBJ1-4; tentatively, D is TRBD1 (6 bases). With 3 bases removed from V and 2 bases from J, the gap between germline ends came to 16 bases. In germline, CDR1 is KGHSH, CDR2 LQKENI. The CDR3 runs 17 residues. The CDR3 here is CASSPSGALLTNEKLFF. Here the CDR3 DNA reads TGTGCCAGCTCACCTTCAGGGGCCCTACTCACTAATGAAAAACTGTTTTTT.

This sequence joins TRBV18 and TRBJ2-3, with 11 positions matching TRBD2. After removal of 4 bases from V and 1 base from J, the junction contained 1 base not matched to a gene. The CDR3 is 15 residues long. CDR1 is KGHSH and CDR2 is LQKENI in the germline V gene. CDR3 DNA sequence: TGTGCCAGCTCACAGACTAGCGGGGGCACAGATACGCAGTATTTT. It is translated as CASSQTSGGTDTQYF.

This clone has only a few counts. The rearrangement links TRBV4-2 to TRBJ2-7, with unresolved D. V dropped 0 bases and J dropped 5 bases, with 14 bases sitting between them. Germline loops: CDR1 LGHNA, CDR2 YNFKEQ. The CDR3 covers 15 residues. The CDR3 is CASSQELVDTHEQYF. The CDR3 bases are TGTGCCAGCAGCCAAGAGCTCGTTGACACCCACGAGCAGTACTTC.

This clone was seen a handful of times. The CDR3 nucleotides read TGTGCCAGCAGTTACTCCTCTTATAGCAATCAGCCCCAGCATTTT. Amino acids: CASSYSSYSNQPQHF. The J gene is TRBJ1-5, the V gene TRBV6-5, with D unclear. The germline V gene has CDR1 MNHEY and CDR2 SVGAGI. This CDR3 contains 15 residues. Trimming cost V 0 bases and J 0 bases, with 6 bases left between them.

This clone has a single count. The V call is TRBV9, the J call TRBJ1-6, with D maybe TRBD1 (5 bases). Germline CDR1 reads SGDLS; CDR2 reads YYNGEE. The ends were cut back, 2 bases at V and 4 bases at J, with 7 bases in the middle. This CDR3 has 14 amino acids. The CDR3 spells CASSVDSYNSPLHF. The CDR3 region has the DNA TGTGCCAGCAGCGTCGACAGTTATAATTCACCCCTCCACTTT.

J is TRBJ2-3 and V is TRBV5-6; 7 bases map to TRBD1. This CDR3 contains 15 residues. The V segment lost 0 bases and the J segment 1 base; nucleotides outside the gene matches: 2. Germline CDR1 reads SGHDT; CDR2 reads YYEEEE. The CDR3 DNA is TGTGCCAGCAGCTTGGCCGGGACAGGCACAGATACGCAGTATTTT. Encoded protein: CASSLAGTGTDTQYF.

As concerns this clone: A read error may produce the germline difference seen at one junction end. The chain's CDR3 is CSSSLGGTGNGYTF. The CDR3 coding sequence is TGTTCCAGCAGCTTAGGGGGGACAGGGAATGGCTACACCTTC. The chain uses TRBV7-9 and TRBJ1-2, with TRBD1 matching over 9 bases. Germline loops: CDR1 SEHNR, CDR2 FQNEAQ (reference sequence). The length of the CDR3 is 14 residues.

The rearrangement links TRBV10-3 to TRBJ2-1; TRBD2 agrees at 12 bases. Germline V lookup: CDR1 ENHRY, CDR2 SYGVKD. The CDR3 is 14 residues long. V was clipped by 4 bases and J by 8 bases; unmatched bases: 3. The CDR3 loop reads CAISGGLAGDEQFF. CDR3 nucleotide sequence: TGTGCCATCAGTGGGGGACTAGCGGGCGATGAGCAGTTCTTC.

For this clone: This sample also contains other DNA sequences that code for the same CDR3. V usage is TRBV5-1 and J usage is TRBJ1-1; D not certain. Germline V lookup: CDR1 SGHRS, CDR2 YFSETQ. The CDR3 has 13 residues. The ends were cut back, 3 bases at V and 7 bases at J, with 13 bases in the middle. CDR3 sequence: CASSWAGVDEAFF. DNA for the CDR3: TGCGCCAGCAGCTGGGCCGGGGTGGATGAAGCTTTCTTT. Full variable domain (rest looked up from reference TRBV5-1 and TRBJ1-1): KAGVTQTPRYLIKTRGQQVTLSCSPISGHRSVSWYQQTPGQGLQFLFEYFSETQRNKGNFPGRFSGRQFSNSRSEMNVSTLELGDSALYLCASSWAGVDEAFFGQGTRLTVV.